These 31 T cell receptor beta chains share one sample of origin, sequenced in a study of blood T cell repertoires in COVID-19. Profiled with immunoSEQ multiplex PCR; TCRdb holds only in-frame clones, not every one. There are around 430,000 clones in the sample; 85% to 90% occur only once, and around 10% lies in the top ten. The specimen was PBMCs or T cells enriched from blood (not recorded which). Receptors originate from a woman aged 45 to 65 who had recovered from COVID-19.

This clone occurred many times. The V and J genes are TRBV6-1 and TRBJ1-5; D possibly corresponds to TRBD1 (5 bases). V was pared by 2 bases and J by 2 bases, with 7 bases between. Germline-derived CDR1 and CDR2 are MNHNS and SASEGT. CDR3 length: 14 amino acids. As DNA, the CDR3 is TGTGCCAGCAGTGAAATCAGGGGCAATCAGCCCCAGCATTTT. Amino acid sequence: CASSEIRGNQPQHF.

This chain links TRBV10-3 with TRBJ1-1, with 8 bases identical to TRBD1. Germline-derived CDR1 and CDR2 are ENHRY and SYGVKD. This CDR3 has 14 residues. The junction had 2 bases not matched to a gene; V was cut back by 4 bases and J by 1 base. CDR3 DNA: TGTGCCATCAGTGCTGGACAGGGGAACACTGAAGCTTTCTTT. Translated: CAISAGQGNTEAFF.

The genes are TRBV18 and TRBJ1-1; TRBD1 matches at 7 bases. CDR1 and CDR2 from the germline V gene are KGHSH and LQKENI. The ends lost 4 bases at V and 0 bases at J; junction bases unmatched: 2. The CDR3 runs 14 residues. CDR3 nucleotide sequence: TGTGCCAGCTCACAACAGGGGTTGAACACTGAAGCTTTCTTT. Translating gives CASSQQGLNTEAFF. Together with reference TRBV18 and TRBJ1-1, the CDR3 gives the full variable domain: NAGVMQNPRHLVRRRGQEARLRCSPMKGHSHVYWYRQLPEEGLKFMVYLQKENIIDESGMPKERFSAEFPKEGPSILRIQQVVRGDSAAYFCASSQQGLNTEAFFGQGTRLTVV.

V is TRBV2 and J is TRBJ2-3, with 12 bases matching TRBD2. Unmatched junction bases numbered 7, after V lost 0 bases and J lost 6 bases. The CDR3 is 17 residues long. CDR1 SNHLY and CDR2 FYNNEI come from the germline V gene. The chain's CDR3 is CASSEAGLAGGLDTQYF. CDR3 in DNA: TGTGCCAGCAGTGAAGCGGGCCTAGCGGGGGGGCTGGATACGCAGTATTTT.

The genes are TRBV3-1 (or the pseudogene TRBV3-2) and TRBJ1-6; no clear D. From germline, CDR1 is LGHDT and CDR2 YNNKEL (reference sequence). The CDR3 has 16 amino acids. V was shortened by 4 bases and J by 3 bases, with 13 bases between the two germline ends. CDR3 DNA sequence: TGTGCCAGCAGCCCTCTACAGTTATTCTATAATTCACCCCTCCACTTT. Residues: CASSPLQLFYNSPLHF.

This chain uses TRBV5-1 with TRBJ1-2; D unclear. CDR1 and CDR2 from the germline V gene are SGHRS and YFSETQ. The V end lost 2 bases, the J end lost 1 base, and 9 bases lay between the germline ends. The CDR3 runs to 14 residues. The CDR3 protein is CASSFNSGNYGYTF. The CDR3, as DNA: TGCGCCAGCAGCTTTAATTCCGGTAACTATGGCTACACCTTC. Supplemented by reference TRBV5-1 and TRBJ1-2, the full variable domain reads KAGVTQTPRYLIKTRGQQVTLSCSPISGHRSVSWYQQTPGQGLQFLFEYFSETQRNKGNFPGRFSGRQFSNSRSEMNVSTLELGDSALYLCASSFNSGNYGYTFGSGTRLTVV.

The rearrangement uses TRBV30 and TRBJ1-5, with D possibly TRBD1 on 5 matching bases. The CDR3 totals 14 residues. Germline V CDR1 and CDR2: GTSNPN, SVGIG (reference sequence). Trimming cost V 2 bases and J 4 bases, with 12 bases left between them. The CDR3 here is CAWSQGAGNQPQHF. The DNA of the CDR3 is TGTGCCTGGAGTCAAGGGGCGGGAAATCAGCCCCAGCATTTT.

The chain joins TRBV2 to TRBJ2-1, with 8 nucleotides matching TRBD1. The V gene's germline CDR1 is SNHLY and CDR2 FYNNEI. The CDR3 length is 14 residues. V lost 6 bases, J lost 4 bases, and 5 bases stayed unmatched. CDR3 DNA: TGTGCCAGCAGGACAGGGGTAATATACAATGAGCAGTTCTTC. Encoded protein: CASRTGVIYNEQFF. Variable domain in full (rest from reference TRBV2 and TRBJ2-1): EPEVTQTPSHQVTQMGQEVILRCVPISNHLYFYWYRQILGQKVEFLVSFYNNEISEKSEIFDDQFSVERPDGSNFTLKIRSTKLEDSAMYFCASRTGVIYNEQFFGPGTRLTVL.

The chain couples TRBV11-2 to TRBJ2-1; 9 bases map to TRBD2. V shed 2 bases and J 0 bases; nucleotides not matched to a gene: 11. The CDR3 is 19 residues long. Looked up from germline, CDR1 is SGHAT and CDR2 is FQNNGV. In nucleotides, the CDR3 is TGTGCCAGCAGCTTATGGCAAGCGGGGGGCTCTAGCTCCTACAATGAGCAGTTCTTC. It specifies CASSLWQAGGSSSYNEQFF.

The chain uses TRBV29-1 and TRBJ2-3; D gene uncertain. The CDR3 has 10 residues. V was clipped by 4 bases and J by 4 bases, with 3 bases between them. CDR1 is SQVTM and CDR2 is ANQGSEA in the germline V gene. The CDR3 here is CSVGPDTQYF. DNA for the CDR3: TGCAGCGTTGGGCCAGATACGCAGTATTTT.

The gene calls are TRBV28 and TRBJ1-5; D is uncertain. Looked up from germline, CDR1 is MDHEN and CDR2 is SYDVKM. CDR3 length equals 15 residues. Trimming stripped 2 bases from V and 4 bases from J, with 12 bases between. The CDR3 DNA reads as TGTGCCAGCAGTTTACCCCCTGCCACTAATCAGCCCCAGCATTTT. Translated, it gives CASSLPPATNQPQHF.

The chain recombines TRBV2 with TRBJ1-4; no reliable D call. The germline gives CDR1 SNHLY, CDR2 FYNNEI. V lost 2 bases to trimming and J lost 4 bases, with 11 bases between them. This CDR3 comprises 15 residues. CDR3 residues: CASSEFGIGNEKLFF. In DNA form, the CDR3 reads TGTGCCAGCAGTGAATTCGGTATCGGTAATGAAAAACTGTTTTTT.

The rearrangement joins TRBV4-1 to TRBJ2-2; D might be TRBD1 (6 bases). CDR3 size: 15 residues. CDR1 is MGHRA, CDR2 YSYEKL, per germline. The ends were cut back, 0 bases at V and 3 bases at J, with 8 bases in the middle. In DNA form, the CDR3 reads TGCGCCAGCAGCCAAGACCCAGGGGACACCGGGGAGCTGTTTTTT. As protein: CASSQDPGDTGELFF.

This chain uses TRBV28 with TRBJ1-2, with 8 nucleotides matching TRBD1. The germline CDR1 and CDR2 sequences are MDHEN and SYDVKM. The CDR3 contains 15 residues. V was pared by 5 bases and J by 5 bases, with 10 bases of the junction left unmatched. CDR3 in amino acids: CASSPRTGNQYGYTF. CDR3 nucleotides: TGTGCCAGCAGTCCGCGGACAGGGAACCAGTATGGCTACACCTTC.

The sample holds a few counts of this clone. V and J are TRBV2 and TRBJ2-5, with D maybe TRBD2 (5 bases). This CDR3 region has 15 residues. The germline V gene has CDR1 SNHLY and CDR2 FYNNEI. Trimming took off 6 bases at V and 2 bases at J, with 16 bases between the two ends. CDR3 DNA: TGTGCCAGCAGCCCTCCATCGGGGTTTCAAGAGACCCAGTACTTC. Its translation: CASSPPSGFQETQYF.

V is TRBV7-3 and J is TRBJ1-1, with D possibly matching TRBD1 (5 bases). Trimming took 2 bases from V and 0 from J, leaving 10 bases between them. Germline values: CDR1 SGHTA, CDR2 FQGTGA. The CDR3 runs 15 residues. DNA of the CDR3: TGTGCCAGCAGCTTAGGTGGGGCCGTGAACACTGAAGCTTTCTTT. It specifies CASSLGGAVNTEAFF.

CDR3 sequence: CASSAGFSGANVLTF. Written as DNA, the CDR3 is TGCGCCAGCAGTGCAGGCTTCTCTGGGGCCAACGTCCTGACTTTC. The chain joins TRBV10-1 to TRBJ2-6; D is uncertain. Trimming removed 4 bases from V and 0 bases from J, with 7 bases in between. The CDR3 is 15 amino acids. CDR1 and CDR2 (germline): WNHNN, SYGVQD (reference sequence).

With regard to this clone: Relative to the germline gene, one junction end is altered; a read error may explain this. This chain connects TRBV28 to TRBJ1-4, with 7 nucleotides matching TRBD1. The CDR3 loop spans 12 amino acids. The germline CDR1 and CDR2 sequences are MDHEN and SYDVKM. The CDR3 DNA reads TGTGCCAGCAGTCCCCGCCCAGGGGGTACTAGTTTT. It translates to CASSPRPGGTSF.

The chain recombines TRBV3-1 (or the pseudogene TRBV3-2) with TRBJ1-1; 11 positions agree with TRBD1. Germline V gene sequence: CDR1 LGHDT, CDR2 YNNKEL (reference sequence). Losses at the gene ends were 2 bases for V and 9 bases for J; bases not matched to a gene: 5. The CDR3 totals 14 residues. This CDR3 is CASSQPGTGGKAFF. CDR3 DNA sequence: TGTGCCAGCAGCCAACCGGGGACAGGGGGTAAAGCTTTCTTT.

The rearrangement links TRBV28 to TRBJ1-1; the D is unclear. Trimming took off 6 bases at V and 3 bases at J, with 11 bases between the two ends. The CDR3 contains 13 residues. CDR1 and CDR2 (germline): MDHEN, SYDVKM. This CDR3 is CASRRGSDTEAFF. The CDR3 DNA sequence: TGTGCCAGCAGGCGAGGGTCGGACACTGAAGCTTTCTTT. Full variable domain (remainder filled in from reference TRBV28 and TRBJ1-1): DVKVTQSSRYLVKRTGEKVFLECVQDMDHENMFWYRQDPGLGLRLIYFSYDVKMKEKGDIPEGYSVSREKKERFSLILESASTNQTSMYLCASRRGSDTEAFFGQGTRLTVV.

The chain uses TRBV28 and TRBJ1-5; 7 nucleotides align to TRBD1. Trimming at V came to 7 bases and at J to 0 bases, leaving 12 bases not matched to a gene. The length of the CDR3 is 17 residues. Per the germline V gene, CDR1 is MDHEN and CDR2 is SYDVKM. The CDR3 protein is CASNTLFGTDSNQPQHF. CDR3 nucleotides: TGTGCCAGCAACACGCTATTCGGGACAGATAGCAATCAGCCCCAGCATTTT. Complete variable domain (other parts from reference TRBV28 and TRBJ1-5): DVKVTQSSRYLVKRTGEKVFLECVQDMDHENMFWYRQDPGLGLRLIYFSYDVKMKEKGDIPEGYSVSREKKERFSLILESASTNQTSMYLCASNTLFGTDSNQPQHFGDGTRLSIL.

A note on this clone: The junction departs from germline at one end; a sequencing error may be responsible. The chain has TRBV5-1 and TRBJ1-6; the match to TRBD1 covers 8 bases. The germline V gene encodes CDR1 SGHRS and CDR2 YFSETQ. The CDR3 is 14 residues long. The CDR3 is CASTLTGDYSPLHF. The CDR3 DNA reads as TGCGCCAGCACCTTGACAGGGGATTATTCACCCCTCCACTTT.

The table lists this clone with a count of one. V gene TRBV29-1 combines with J gene TRBJ1-1; D perhaps matches TRBD1 (5 bases). Germline values: CDR1 SQVTM, CDR2 ANQGSEA. There are 13 residues in the CDR3. The V gene lost 5 bases and the J gene lost 0 bases, with 10 bases spanning the gap. DNA of the CDR3: TGCAGCGTTAGGGGTGAATTGAACACTGAAGCTTTCTTT. Its translation: CSVRGELNTEAFF.

In its sample, this clone was seen a few times. The chain has TRBV4-1 and TRBJ1-5; D is uncertain. V was pared by 2 bases and J by 1 base, with 12 bases between. Germline V gene sequence: CDR1 MGHRA, CDR2 YSYEKL. This CDR3 contains 16 residues. CDR3 in DNA: TGCGCCAGCAGCCAACTTACACTAGTGAGCAATCAGCCCCAGCATTTT. It translates to CASSQLTLVSNQPQHF.

The chain links TRBV15 to TRBJ1-5, with D maybe TRBD1 (5 bases). V was trimmed by 0 bases and J by 3 bases, leaving 9 bases between them. Per the germline V gene, CDR1 is LNHNV and CDR2 is YYDKDF (reference sequence). CDR3 size: 15 residues. CDR3 coding DNA: TGTGCCACCAGCAGAGATCAGACAGCCAATCAGCCCCAGCATTTT. This translates into CATSRDQTANQPQHF.

This sequence joins TRBV5-6 and TRBJ2-7, with 7 bases matching TRBD2. Germline CDR1 reads SGHDT; CDR2 reads YYEEEE. The CDR3 consists of 16 residues. V shed 4 bases and J 1 base; nucleotides not matched to a gene: 11. CDR3 sequence reads: CASSHSGRGFSYEQYF. Written as DNA, the CDR3 is TGTGCCAGCAGCCATAGCGGGCGGGGGTTTTCCTACGAGCAGTACTTC. The full variable domain, with the rest looked up from reference TRBV5-6 and TRBJ2-7, is DAGVTQSPTHLIKTRGQQVTLRCSPKSGHDTVSWYQQALGQGPQFIFQYYEEEERQRGNFPDRFSGHQFPNYSSELNVNALLLGDSALYLCASSHSGRGFSYEQYFGPGTRLTVT.

The V gene is TRBV5-1, the J gene TRBJ2-1, with 10 bases fitting TRBD2. The CDR3 spans 16 residues. Trimming removed 4 bases from V and 5 bases from J; junction bases left unmatched: 9. CDR1 and CDR2 from the germline V gene are SGHRS and YFSETQ. The CDR3 DNA reads TGCGCCAGCAGCCCCGGAGCGGGGGGGCTTGACAATGAGCAGTTCTTC. This sequence encodes CASSPGAGGLDNEQFF.

The chain is built from TRBV23-1 and TRBJ1-5, with 8 bases matching TRBD1. TRBV23-1 is an open reading frame, and its role is uncertain. The CDR3 has 19 residues. V trimming: 4 bases; J trimming: 7 bases; junction bases outside the gene matches: 21. CDR3 residues: CASSLLEDRAWWRKQPQHF. CDR3 coding DNA: TGCGCCAGCAGTCTACTCGAGGACAGGGCTTGGTGGCGGAAACAGCCCCAGCATTTT.

The chain has TRBV7-8 and TRBJ1-1, with 9 positions matching TRBD1. Germline-derived CDR1 and CDR2 are SGHVS and FQNEAQ. The junction had 4 bases not matched to a gene; V was cut back by 4 bases and J by 4 bases. CDR3 length: 14 amino acids. CDR3 bases: TGTGCCAGCAGCTGGGGACAGGGAGGCACTGAAGCTTTCTTT. Amino acids: CASSWGQGGTEAFF. Looking up the rest from reference TRBV7-8 and TRBJ1-1 gives the full variable domain: GAGVSQSPRYKVAKRGQDVALRCDPISGHVSLFWYQQALGQGPEFLTYFQNEAQLDKSGLPSDRFFAERPEGSVSTLKIQRTQQEDSAVYLCASSWGQGGTEAFFGQGTRLTVV.

In this sample, this clone turned up once. The chain employs TRBV7-2 and TRBJ2-5; 9 bases fit TRBD2. The CDR3 runs to 15 residues. The germline V gene encodes CDR1 SGHTA and CDR2 FQGNSA. V dropped 1 base and J dropped 5; count of bases not matched to a gene: 5. The CDR3 DNA reads as TGTGCCAGCAGCTTAGAGCGGGGGGTTTGGGAGACCCAGTACTTC. Its protein product is CASSLERGVWETQYF.

The chain combines TRBV28 with TRBJ2-1, with 12 bases lining up with TRBD1. The CDR3 has 15 amino acids. Germline V gene data show CDR1 as MDHEN and CDR2 as SYDVKM. Unmatched junction bases numbered 10, after V lost 8 bases and J lost 8 bases. The CDR3 reads CASDDPGQGAYEQFF. CDR3 coding DNA: TGTGCCAGCGACGACCCGGGACAGGGGGCATATGAGCAGTTCTTC.